This T cell receptor (beta chain) was retrieved from a study of blood T cell repertoires in COVID-19. In the study overall: The study drew acute and convalescent COVID-19 samples from the United States, Italy and Spain.

Germline CDR1 is LNHDA and CDR2 is SQIVND (reference sequence). The CDR3 consists of 15 residues. With V trimmed by 5 bases and J by 8 bases, 11 bases remained unmatched. Profiled with immunoSEQ multiplex PCR; TCRdb holds only in-frame clones, not every one. This table holds about 400,000 clones, 70% to 90% found once. The receptor comes from a woman under 30 with acute COVID-19. The sequencing input was PBMCs or T cells enriched from blood (not recorded which). V is TRBV19 and J is TRBJ2-1; TRBD2 matches 8 bases. The DNA for the CDR3 is TGTGCCAGTAGTTCGACTAGCGAATCGTCGGATGAGCAGTTCTTC. Translation: CASSSTSESSDEQFF.